The 18 T cell receptor beta chains below were found in one sample sequenced in a study of blood T cell repertoires in COVID-19. This table comes from immunoSEQ multiplex PCR, and its TCRdb copy is limited to in-frame clones, with some not included. Among tens of thousands of clones listed, just under 95% were seen once. The sample taken for sequencing was peripheral blood. These receptors originate from a human donor with active COVID-19. The donor label of this sample is uncertain.

The V and J genes are TRBV5-6 and TRBJ1-2; tentative D call: TRBD1 (6 bases). CDR3 length: 14 residues. V lost 1 base and J 1 base, leaving 8 bases between the germline ends. CDR1 is SGHDT and CDR2 is YYEEEE in the germline V gene. CDR3 sequence: CASSLTGSNYGYTF. The CDR3 DNA sequence: TGTGCCAGCAGCTTGACAGGGAGTAACTATGGCTACACCTTC.

This sequence joins TRBV5-1 and TRBJ2-1; 10 bases line up with TRBD2. J was trimmed by 5 bases and V by 8 bases; bases with no gene match: 10. Germline V gene sequence: CDR1 SGHRS, CDR2 YFSETQ. This CDR3 region has 15 residues. DNA for the CDR3: TGCGCCAGTCTTACCTTTAGCGGGGGGCACAATGAGCAGTTCTTC. Amino acids: CASLTFSGGHNEQFF.

V is TRBV6-5 and J is TRBJ2-1; 8 bases align to TRBD1. Germline V gene sequence: CDR1 MNHEY, CDR2 SVGAGI. This CDR3 has 13 residues. With 6 bases clipped from V and 7 bases from J, the junction kept 5 bases outside the gene matches. CDR3 nucleotides: TGTGCCAGCAGCCCAACAGGGGGAAATGAGCAGTTCTTC. As protein: CASSPTGGNEQFF.

This clone was recorded a few times. One end of the junction is discordant with germline, which a read error may explain. The V call is TRBV4-2, the J call TRBJ1-2; possibly TRBD1 for D (5 bases). Germline lookup yields CDR1 LGHNA and CDR2 YNFKEQ. This CDR3 is 14 amino acids long. The CDR3 region has the DNA TGTGCCAGCAGCCCATCAGGGAATAACGATGGCTACACCTTC. Protein: CASSPSGNNDGYTF.

The rearrangement joins TRBV3-1 (or the pseudogene TRBV3-2) to TRBJ2-1; tentatively, D is TRBD2 (5 bases). This CDR3 region has 13 residues. Looked up from germline, CDR1 is LGHDT and CDR2 is YNNKEL (reference sequence). The V end lost 0 bases, the J end lost 11 bases, and 11 bases lay between the germline ends. The DNA for the CDR3 is TGTGCCAGCAGCCAAGATAGAACGGGAAAGCAGTTCTTC. Translating it yields CASSQDRTGKQFF.

This clone appeared a few times. The chain uses TRBV4-1 and TRBJ2-7; D may be TRBD2 (7 bases). V was shortened by 3 bases and J by 3 bases, with 21 bases between the two germline ends. This CDR3 comprises 17 residues. The V gene's germline CDR1 is MGHRA and CDR2 YSYEKL. The chain's CDR3 is CASSQDGGGQSLYEQYF. CDR3 DNA sequence: TGCGCCAGCAGCCAGGATGGCGGGGGCCAGAGTCTCTACGAGCAGTACTTC.

This chain connects TRBV4-1 to TRBJ1-1, with 7 bases aligning to TRBD1. V gave up 2 bases and J gave up 1 base; unmatched junction bases: 4. The germline V gene has CDR1 MGHRA and CDR2 YSYEKL. The CDR3 is 15 amino acids. The CDR3 reads CASSQTQGTNTEAFF. The CDR3 nucleotides are TGCGCCAGCAGCCAAACACAGGGGACGAACACTGAAGCTTTCTTT.

This clone was seen once. The chain recombines TRBV9 with TRBJ2-3, with TRBD2 matching 10 bases. Germline values: CDR1 SGDLS, CDR2 YYNGEE. The CDR3 contains 16 residues. V trimming: 0 bases; J trimming: 4 bases; junction bases outside the gene matches: 5. The CDR3 loop is CASSVAASGGADTQYF. Here the CDR3 DNA reads TGTGCCAGCAGCGTAGCGGCTAGCGGGGGCGCAGATACGCAGTATTTT. The full variable domain, its missing parts supplied by reference TRBV9 and TRBJ2-3, is DSGVTQTPKHLITATGQRVTLRCSPRSGDLSVYWYQQSLDQGLQFLIQYYNGEERAKGNILERFSAQQFPDLHSELNLSSLELGDSALYFCASSVAASGGADTQYFGPGTRLTVL.

V is TRBV6-5 and J is TRBJ1-5; a possible D gene is TRBD1 (6 bases). CDR1 and CDR2 from the germline V gene are MNHEY and SVGAGI. Trimming took 2 bases from V and 8 from J, leaving 13 bases between them. The CDR3 length is 14 residues. The CDR3 sequence is CASSYQGGGEPQHF. The DNA for the CDR3 is TGTGCCAGCAGTTACCAGGGTGGGGGCGAGCCCCAGCATTTT.

The V gene is TRBV11-3, the J gene TRBJ2-3, with TRBD2 matching over 15 bases. The germline V gene encodes CDR1 SGHNT and CDR2 YENEEA. The length of the CDR3 is 17 residues. After removal of 0 bases from V and 4 bases from J, the junction contained 2 bases not matched to a gene. CDR3 sequence reads: CASSLEGLAGGSDTQYF. The DNA for the CDR3 is TGTGCCAGCAGCTTAGAAGGACTAGCGGGGGGGTCAGATACGCAGTATTTT.

V is TRBV9 and J is TRBJ2-5, with D uncertain. V lost 5 bases, J lost 5 bases, and 16 bases lay in between. Germline lookup yields CDR1 SGDLS and CDR2 YYNGEE. The CDR3 loop spans 14 amino acids. CDR3 protein: CASSPFDTFETQYF. The CDR3 DNA sequence: TGTGCCAGCAGTCCTTTTGACACCTTCGAGACCCAGTACTTC.

The V call is TRBV29-1, the J call TRBJ2-7; TRBD2 matches at 12 bases. The CDR3 sequence is 12 residues long. CDR1 is SQVTM and CDR2 is ANQGSEA in the germline V gene. V trimming: 6 bases; J trimming: 6 bases; junction bases outside the gene matches: 3. Written as DNA, the CDR3 is TGCAGCGTGACTAGCGGGAGTTCCGAGCAGTACTTC. Its protein product is CSVTSGSSEQYF.

This sequence joins TRBV20-1 and TRBJ1-3; the D is unclear. This CDR3 has 11 residues. The V end was cut by 6 bases, the J end by 4 bases, with 7 bases between. Germline V gives CDR1 DFQATT, CDR2 SNEGSKA (reference sequence). This CDR3 reads CSATPGNTIYF. The CDR3 coding sequence is TGCAGTGCAACACCCGGAAACACCATATATTTT.

The chain combines TRBV19 with TRBJ2-7; D might be TRBD1 (6 bases). CDR1 and CDR2 from the germline V gene are LNHDA and SQIVND (reference sequence). The CDR3 sequence is 14 residues long. The V end was cut by 4 bases, the J end by 1 base, with 11 bases between. The CDR3 nucleotides read TGTGCCAGTAGTACTCGGACAGAGTCCTACGAGCAGTACTTC. Translating gives CASSTRTESYEQYF.

This clone has just one count. V and J are TRBV10-3 and TRBJ2-7, with 7 bases lining up with TRBD1. With 10 bases clipped from V and 0 bases from J, the junction kept 9 bases outside the gene matches. CDR1 is ENHRY and CDR2 is SYGVKD in the germline V gene. There are 14 residues in the CDR3. In DNA form, the CDR3 reads TGTGCCACGAAGACAGGGTTTCTCTCCTACGAGCAGTACTTC. It is translated as CATKTGFLSYEQYF.

The chain links TRBV6-5 to TRBJ1-5; D uncertain. V was cut by 6 bases and J by 5 bases, with 17 bases left in between. CDR1 and CDR2 (germline): MNHEY, SVGAGI. The CDR3 extends over 15 amino acids. The CDR3 spells CASSPGSFGYQPQHF. The CDR3 bases are TGTGCCAGCAGCCCCGGGTCTTTCGGGTATCAGCCCCAGCATTTT.

The chain uses TRBV6-5 and TRBJ1-6, with TRBD1 as a possible D gene (5 bases). CDR1 and CDR2 (germline): MNHEY, SVGAGI. V lost 3 bases to trimming and J lost 2 bases, with 11 bases between them. The CDR3 is 16 residues long. The CDR3 DNA reads as TGTGCCAGCAGTTATCTGGCACAGGCCTATAATTCACCCCTCCACTTT. Translation gives CASSYLAQAYNSPLHF.

V gene TRBV5-4 combines with J gene TRBJ1-2; no reliable D call. There are 17 residues in the CDR3. V was trimmed by 2 bases and J by 8 bases, leaving 25 bases between them. CDR1 and CDR2 from the germline V gene are SGHNT and YYREEE (reference sequence). CDR3 loop: CASSFNRLVGLSEGYTF. Here the CDR3 DNA reads TGTGCCAGCAGCTTCAATCGGCTAGTTGGCCTTTCTGAGGGCTACACCTTC.